These T cell receptor beta chains were read from a single sample in a study of blood T cell repertoires in COVID-19. TCRdb's table, derived via immunoSEQ multiplex PCR, lists solely in-frame clones and lacks some. Of roughly 60,000 clones listed, roughly 85% are singletons. Sequencing input: peripheral blood. The receptor set was obtained from a human donor in a cohort sampled during active COVID-19. CDR3s include the opening cysteine and the closing phenylalanine or tryptophan. Each record gives: D gene, V gene, J gene, clone size, CDR3 DNA, CDR3 protein. A D gene is named only where the DNA matches it firmly. Some rows have no size entry. The others give once, few or many, or a class for an expanded clone.

TRBD1	TRBV27	TRBJ1-6	once	TGTGCCAGCAGTTTTGGTGGACAGGGAGATTCACCCCTCCACTTT	CASSFGGQGDSPLHF
-	TRBV27	TRBJ2-3	-	TGTGCCAGCAGTTTTGACGGGGGGCGGACGGGCGGGAGTCGGGGCACAGATACGCAGTATTTT	CASSFDGGRTGGSRGTDTQYF
-	TRBV6-5	TRBJ2-6	-	TGTGCCGGGACAACAGAGACTGGGGCCAACGTCCTGACTTTC	CAGTTETGANVLTF
-	TRBV15	TRBJ1-5	-	TGTGCCACCAGCAGAGATCTTGGAGGACAGAATAGCAATCAGCCCCAGCATTTT	CATSRDLGGQNSNQPQHF
-	TRBV5-4	TRBJ2-7	-	TGTGCCAGCAGCACCCGACAGAACTACGAGCAGTACTTC	CASSTRQNYEQYF
-	TRBV5-1	TRBJ2-7	-	TGCGCCAGCAGCCTGTCCCCGTCAGGGGCCCCACCCTACGAGCAGTACTTC	CASSLSPSGAPPYEQYF
TRBD1	TRBV7-7	TRBJ2-1	-	TGTGCCAGCAGTTCTTCCGGGACAGGGGGCGATGAGCAGTTCTTC	CASSSSGTGGDEQFF
-	TRBV7-7	TRBJ2-2	-	TGTGCTAGCAGCCCCCAGGCTAGCCAGTTCACCGGGGAGCTGTTTTTT	CASSPQASQFTGELFF
TRBD1	TRBV4-3	TRBJ2-3	-	TGCGCCAGCAGCCAATCGATGGGACAGGGAGGAACAGATACGCAGTATTTT	CASSQSMGQGGTDTQYF
-	TRBV28	TRBJ1-1	-	TGTGCCAGCAGTTCCCAGGGGACGGGGGAAGCTTTCTTT	CASSSQGTGEAFF
-	TRBV5-1	TRBJ2-5	-	TGCGCCAGCAGCTTGGGGCCGAACCAAGAGACCCAGTACTTC	CASSLGPNQETQYF
TRBD1	TRBV7-3	TRBJ1-2	-	TGTGCCAGCAGCTTAGGCGAGGGGGCCGGTGGCTACACCTTC	CASSLGEGAGGYTF
-	TRBV5-6	TRBJ1-5	-	TGTGCCAGCAGCTTTTTCATTAGCAATCAGCCCCAGCATTTT	CASSFFISNQPQHF
-	TRBV19	TRBJ2-7	-	TGTGCCAGTAGTATAGGAGCTAGCTACGAGCAGTACTTC	CASSIGASYEQYF
-	TRBV6-5	TRBJ1-6	-	TGTGCCAGCAGTTACCCGGGGGGTTCACCCCTCCACTTT	CASSYPGGSPLHF
TRBD2	TRBV11-3	TRBJ2-2	once	TGTGCCAGCAGCTTCAGCGGGAGGATCGGGGAGCTGTTTTTT	CASSFSGRIGELFF
-	TRBV11-3	TRBJ2-7	-	TGTGCCAGTGCTAGGGGGGGTTCCCACTACGAGCAGTACTTC	CASARGGSHYEQYF
-	TRBV4-2	TRBJ2-7	-	TGTGCCAGCAGCTCAACGGCCTTAAGGACAGCATCCTACGAGCAGTACTTC	CASSSTALRTASYEQYF
-	TRBV4-1	TRBJ1-1	few	TGCGCCAGCAGCCAAGATAACCTACTAACGACCACTGAAGCTTTCTTT	CASSQDNLLTTTEAFF
-	TRBV12-5	TRBJ2-3	-	TGTGCTAGTGGTCTCAGGAGCACAGATACGCAGTATTTT	CASGLRSTDTQYF
TRBD2	TRBV7-9	TRBJ2-7	-	TGTGCCAGCAGCTATTTTGGTAGCGGGAGTTCTTACGAGCAGTACTTC	CASSYFGSGSSYEQYF
-	TRBV7-2	TRBJ2-5	-	TGTGCCAGCAGCTTAGGGGCTAGCCTCCAGGAGACCCAGTACTTC	CASSLGASLQETQYF
-	TRBV7-3	TRBJ2-1	-	TGTGCCAGCAGCTTAACCTCTACGAGTGAGCAGTTCTTC	CASSLTSTSEQFF
TRBD2	TRBV24-1	TRBJ2-5	-	TGTGCCACCAGTGATCACCGGGGGGGTTGGGAGACCCAGTACTTC	CATSDHRGGWETQYF
TRBD1	TRBV4-3	TRBJ2-7	-	TGCGCCAGCAGCCAAGAAATACAGGGGGCATACGAGCAGTACTTC	CASSQEIQGAYEQYF
-	TRBV4-3	TRBJ2-7	once	TGCGCCAGCAGCCAAGAGCACCCCGGGGCCTACGAGCAGTACTTC	CASSQEHPGAYEQYF
TRBD1	TRBV12-3/TRBV12-4	TRBJ2-5	-	TGTGCCAGCAAACCGACAGGGGAAGAGACCCAGTACTTC	CASKPTGEETQYF
TRBD2	TRBV30	TRBJ2-2	-	TGTGCCTGGAATGGACTAGCGGGTGGTGGGTACACCGGGGAGCTGTTTTTT	CAWNGLAGGGYTGELFF
-	TRBV24-1	TRBJ1-1	-	TGTGCCACCAGTGCTGGGACACCTGAAGCTTTCTTT	CATSAGTPEAFF
TRBD2	TRBV4-2	TRBJ2-2	-	TGTGCCAGCAGCCATACTAGCGGGAGGGGCACCGGGGAGCTGTTTTTT	CASSHTSGRGTGELFF
-	TRBV7-3	TRBJ2-5	-	TGTGCCAGCAGCCCGGGGGTGGCGGACCAAGAGACCCAGTACTTC	CASSPGVADQETQYF
TRBD1	TRBV6-6	TRBJ1-5	-	TGTGCCAGCAGTTACCCTAAAGGGGGCAACAATCAGCCCCAGCATTTT	CASSYPKGGNNQPQHF
TRBD1	TRBV5-1	TRBJ2-7	-	TGCGCCAGCAGCCCAGACAGGGCCCTCTACGAGCAGTACTTC	CASSPDRALYEQYF